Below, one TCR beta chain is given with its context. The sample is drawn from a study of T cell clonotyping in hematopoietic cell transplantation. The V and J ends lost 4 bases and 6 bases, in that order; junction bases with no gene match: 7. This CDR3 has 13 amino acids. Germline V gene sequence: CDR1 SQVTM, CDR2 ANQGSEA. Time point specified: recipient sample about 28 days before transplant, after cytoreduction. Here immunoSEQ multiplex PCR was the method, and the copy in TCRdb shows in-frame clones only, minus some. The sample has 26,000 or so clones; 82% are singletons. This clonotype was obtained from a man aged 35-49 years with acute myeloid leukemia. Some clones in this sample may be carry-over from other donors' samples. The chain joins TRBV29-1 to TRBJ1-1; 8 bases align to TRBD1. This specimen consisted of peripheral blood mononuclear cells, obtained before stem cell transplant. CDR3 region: CSVGVDRGPEAFF. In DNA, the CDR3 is TGCAGCGTTGGAGTAGACAGGGGCCCTGAAGCTTTCTTT.